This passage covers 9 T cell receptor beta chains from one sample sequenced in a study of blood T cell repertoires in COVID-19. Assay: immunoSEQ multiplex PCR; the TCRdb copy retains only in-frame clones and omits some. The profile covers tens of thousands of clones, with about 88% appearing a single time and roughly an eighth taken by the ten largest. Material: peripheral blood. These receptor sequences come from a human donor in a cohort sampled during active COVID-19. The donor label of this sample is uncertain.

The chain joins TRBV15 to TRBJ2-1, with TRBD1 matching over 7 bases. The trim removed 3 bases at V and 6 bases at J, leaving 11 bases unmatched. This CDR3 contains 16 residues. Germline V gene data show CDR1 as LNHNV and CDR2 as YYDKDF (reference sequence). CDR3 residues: CATSRAGTDLRNEQFF. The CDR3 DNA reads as TGTGCCACCAGCAGGGCCGGGACAGATCTTCGCAATGAGCAGTTCTTC.

The DNA for the CDR3 is TGTGCCAGCAGCCAAGAAGGGACAGTACCATACAATGAGCAGTTCTTC. Translation gives CASSQEGTVPYNEQFF. This rearrangement joins TRBV3-1 (or the pseudogene TRBV3-2) to TRBJ2-1; 7 bases map to TRBD1. Trimming cost V 0 bases and J 4 bases; bases outside gene matches: 6. CDR3 length: 16 residues. CDR1 is LGHDT, CDR2 YNNKEL, per germline (reference sequence).

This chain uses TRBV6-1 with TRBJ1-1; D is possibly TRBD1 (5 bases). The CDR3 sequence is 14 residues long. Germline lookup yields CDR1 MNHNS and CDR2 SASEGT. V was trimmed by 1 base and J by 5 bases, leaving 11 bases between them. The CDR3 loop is CASSEVQGGTEAFF. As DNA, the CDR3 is TGTGCCAGCAGTGAAGTTCAGGGAGGAACTGAAGCTTTCTTT.

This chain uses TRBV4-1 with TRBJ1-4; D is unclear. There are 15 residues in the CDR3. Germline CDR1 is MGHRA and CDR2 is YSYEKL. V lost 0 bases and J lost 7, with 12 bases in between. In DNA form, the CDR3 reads TGCGCCAGCAGCCAAGACCCCGGGTTAGGTGAAAAACTGTTTTTT. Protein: CASSQDPGLGEKLFF.

Here the CDR3 reads CASSALLVAGASYNEQFF. Written as DNA, the CDR3 is TGTGCCAGCAGCGCATTATTGGTGGCGGGCGCCTCCTACAATGAGCAGTTCTTC. The chain uses TRBV5-4 and TRBJ2-1; maybe TRBD2 (5 bases). Germline values: CDR1 SGHNT, CDR2 YYREEE (reference sequence). The CDR3 consists of 18 residues. V was cut by 4 bases and J by 0 bases, with 20 bases left in between.

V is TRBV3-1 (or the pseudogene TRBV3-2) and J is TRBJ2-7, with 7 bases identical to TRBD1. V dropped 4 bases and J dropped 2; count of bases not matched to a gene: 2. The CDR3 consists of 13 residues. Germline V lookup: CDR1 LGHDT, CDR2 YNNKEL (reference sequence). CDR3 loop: CASSPGTAYEQYF. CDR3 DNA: TGTGCCAGCAGCCCCGGGACAGCCTACGAGCAGTACTTC.

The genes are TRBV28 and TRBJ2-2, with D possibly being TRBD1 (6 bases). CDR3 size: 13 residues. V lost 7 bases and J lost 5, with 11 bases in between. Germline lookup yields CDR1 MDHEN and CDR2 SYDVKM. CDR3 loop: CASTDRLTGELFF. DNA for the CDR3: TGTGCCAGCACAGACAGGCTAACCGGGGAGCTGTTTTTT. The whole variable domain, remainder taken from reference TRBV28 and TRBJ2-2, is DVKVTQSSRYLVKRTGEKVFLECVQDMDHENMFWYRQDPGLGLRLIYFSYDVKMKEKGDIPEGYSVSREKKERFSLILESASTNQTSMYLCASTDRLTGELFFGEGSRLTVL.

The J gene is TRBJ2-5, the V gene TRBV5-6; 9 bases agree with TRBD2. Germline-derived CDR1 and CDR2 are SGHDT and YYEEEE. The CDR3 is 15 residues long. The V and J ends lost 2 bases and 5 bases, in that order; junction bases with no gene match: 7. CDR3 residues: CASSFLREGWETQYF. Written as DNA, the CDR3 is TGTGCCAGCAGCTTTTTGCGGGAGGGCTGGGAGACCCAGTACTTC.

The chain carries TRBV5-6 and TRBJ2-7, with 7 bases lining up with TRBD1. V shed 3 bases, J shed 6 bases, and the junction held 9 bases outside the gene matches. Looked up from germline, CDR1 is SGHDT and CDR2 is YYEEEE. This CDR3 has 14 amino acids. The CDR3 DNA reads TGTGCCAGCAGCTCCTTCGACAGGGTGGGCGAGCAGTACTTC. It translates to CASSSFDRVGEQYF.